Included here is one T cell receptor (beta chain) sequence, with context. Antigen: not known. The sample comes from a study of STAT3 mutations in large granular lymphocyte leukemia. Study-wide points: At least one immunodominant TCR beta clonotype appeared in every T-cell large granular lymphocyte leukemia patient.

Clones were read by immunoSEQ multiplex PCR, and TCRdb kept only the in-frame ones, dropping some. The table shows 17,000 or so clones, with 80% to 90% occurring only once. Germline CDR1 and CDR2: SGHAT and FQNNGV. V was clipped by 2 bases and J by 6 bases; unmatched bases: 11. This CDR3 spans 16 amino acids. The rearrangement joins TRBV11-2 to TRBJ2-3, with 7 bases that match TRBD1. This clonotype was obtained from a man aged 45 to 65 with T-cell large granular lymphocyte leukemia. Some clones in this sample may be carry-over from other donors' samples. Sequencing input: peripheral blood mononuclear cells. CDR3 DNA sequence: TGTGCCAGCAGCTTATCATGGACAGGCTCGTCGGATACGCAGTATTTT. Translated, it gives CASSLSWTGSSDTQYF.